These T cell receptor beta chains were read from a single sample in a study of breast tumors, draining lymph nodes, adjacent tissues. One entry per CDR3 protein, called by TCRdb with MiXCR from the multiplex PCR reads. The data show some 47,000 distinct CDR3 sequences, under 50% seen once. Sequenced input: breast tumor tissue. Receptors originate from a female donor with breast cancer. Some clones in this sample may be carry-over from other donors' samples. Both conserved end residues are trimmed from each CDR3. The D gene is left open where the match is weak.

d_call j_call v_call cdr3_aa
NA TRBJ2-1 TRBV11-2 ASSPPVPEQF
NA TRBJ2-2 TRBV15 ASREQTNTGELF
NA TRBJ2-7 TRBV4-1 ASSLSNPGEQY
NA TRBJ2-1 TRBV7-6 ASSSGSSYNGQF
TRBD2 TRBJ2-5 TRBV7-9 ASSPGTSGRAEETQY
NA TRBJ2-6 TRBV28 ASSLRSGANVLT
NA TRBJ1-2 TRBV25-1 ASSEPGDGYT
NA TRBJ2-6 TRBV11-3 ASSPRGANVLT
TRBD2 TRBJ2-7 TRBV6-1 ASNRLASHEQY
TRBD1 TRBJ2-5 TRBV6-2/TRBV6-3 ASSRQGTETQY
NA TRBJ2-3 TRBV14 ASSQDFITGLETDTQY
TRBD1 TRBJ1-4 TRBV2 ASSEGGQGNEKLF
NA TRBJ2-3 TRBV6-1 ASRTPTGTDTQY
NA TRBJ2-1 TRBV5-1 ASSFEGSYNEQF
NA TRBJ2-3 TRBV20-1 SAITGTDSTDTQY
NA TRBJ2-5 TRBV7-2 ASSWQVGETQY
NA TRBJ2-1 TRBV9 ASSEVGTHNEQF
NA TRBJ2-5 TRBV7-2 ASSLSRGQETQY
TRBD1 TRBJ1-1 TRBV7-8 ASSFRTGYTEAF
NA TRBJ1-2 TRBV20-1 SVSQQGREGYT
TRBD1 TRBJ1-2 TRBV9 ASRLATGGDNYGYT
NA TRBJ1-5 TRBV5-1 ASSLAPLGSNQPQH
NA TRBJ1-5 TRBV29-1 SARLAGSQNQPQH
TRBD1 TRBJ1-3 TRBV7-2 ASSFRQGLSGNTIY
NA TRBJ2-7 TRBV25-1 ASSARAERAGSHEQY
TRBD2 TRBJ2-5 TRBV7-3 ASSSGLASETQY
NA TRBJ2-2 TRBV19 ASINGADTEELF
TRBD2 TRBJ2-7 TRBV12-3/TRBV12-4 ASGTSGTLSYEQY
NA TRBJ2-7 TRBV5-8 ASSFTMGYEQY
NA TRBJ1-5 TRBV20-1 SARARPPRGANQPQH
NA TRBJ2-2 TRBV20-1 SASAPVGTGELF
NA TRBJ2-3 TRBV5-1 ASSPGTLQVDEQY
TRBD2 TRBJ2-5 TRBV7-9 ASSLTSAGKETQY
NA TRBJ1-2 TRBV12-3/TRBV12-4 ASSLWGGGYGYT
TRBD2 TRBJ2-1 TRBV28 ASTQPPRSSGRYSEQF
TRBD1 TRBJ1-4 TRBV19 ASRRQGTNEKLF
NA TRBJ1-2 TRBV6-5 ASSGVGDGYT